Below are 13 T cell receptor beta chains sequenced from a single sample in a study of T cells in Graves' hyperthyroidism and ophthalmopathy. Amplification targeted TCR beta CDR3 regions from RNA transcripts. TCR CDR3 underwent first-round RT-PCR with the HTBI primer set. TCRdb ran MiXCR on the multiplex PCR reads and lists one entry per CDR3 protein. Altogether more than 350,000 distinct CDR3 sequences are present, roughly 15% being singletons, with the ten largest covering approximately 19%. Sequencing was performed on blood. The receptors originated from a woman aged 55 to 70 with Graves' ophthalmopathy.

The CDR3 here is CSVEGAGGGSYEQYF. The CDR3 nucleotides read TGCAGCGTTGAGGGTGCGGGGGGAGGCTCCTACGAGCAGTACTTC. The chain links TRBV29-1 to TRBJ2-7, with 8 bases aligning to TRBD2. Germline loops: CDR1 SQVTM, CDR2 ANQGSEA. The trim removed 3 bases at V and 0 bases at J, leaving 7 bases unmatched. This CDR3 spans 15 amino acids.

The chain has TRBV6-1 and TRBJ2-7; TRBD2 matches 9 bases. CDR3 length: 18 residues. Germline CDR1 reads MNHNS; CDR2 reads SASEGT. Unmatched junction bases numbered 10, after V lost 0 bases and J lost 1 base. The CDR3 sequence: CASSEAVAGGPRSYEQYF. CDR3 DNA sequence: TGTGCCAGCAGTGAAGCTGTGGCGGGAGGGCCGCGGTCCTACGAGCAGTACTTC.

The chain employs TRBV3-1 and TRBJ2-7, with TRBD1 identical over 7 bases. Germline V lookup: CDR1 LGHDT, CDR2 YNNKEL (reference sequence). This CDR3 is built from 14 residues. V shed 4 bases and J 6 bases; nucleotides not matched to a gene: 9. CDR3 nucleotide sequence: TGTGCCAGCAGCCCACGGACAGGTCGGGGCGAGCAGTACTTC. Protein: CASSPRTGRGEQYF.

This CDR3 reads CASSQGWDTGELFF. CDR3 in DNA: TGTGCCAGCAGCCAGGGGTGGGACACCGGGGAGCTGTTTTTT. The J gene is TRBJ2-2, the V gene TRBV7-3, with a tentative D call TRBD1 (6 bases). This CDR3 contains 14 residues. Germline-derived CDR1 and CDR2 are SGHTA and FQGTGA. The V end lost 5 bases, the J end lost 3 bases, and 10 bases lay between the germline ends.

The V gene is TRBV12-3 or TRBV12-4, the J gene TRBJ2-7; weak D call: TRBD1 (5 bases). V lost 6 bases and J lost 3, with 9 bases in between. The CDR3 length is 12 residues. This chain's CDR3 is CASSSGIYEQYF. The CDR3 DNA reads as TGTGCCAGCAGCTCAGGGATCTACGAGCAGTACTTC.

This clonotype was seen repeatedly, ten times or more. V is TRBV7-9 and J is TRBJ2-7; 10 positions agree with TRBD1. The CDR3 totals 15 residues. Looked up from germline, CDR1 is SEHNR and CDR2 is FQNEAQ (reference sequence). V shed 6 bases, J shed 0 bases, and the junction held 5 bases outside the gene matches. The CDR3 DNA sequence: TGTGCCAGCAGTTGGGACAGGGGCCCCTCCTACGAGCAGTACTTC. Translating it yields CASSWDRGPSYEQYF.

The CDR3 sequence: CASSDNYSNQPQHF. In DNA form, the CDR3 reads TGTGCCAGCAGTGATAATTATAGCAATCAGCCCCAGCATTTT. The V and J genes are TRBV6-1 and TRBJ1-5; D remains unclear. The CDR3 has 14 amino acids. The germline CDR1 and CDR2 sequences are MNHNS and SASEGT. V dropped 3 bases and J dropped 0 bases, with 6 bases sitting between them.

This clonotype was seen many times. The chain uses TRBV27 and TRBJ2-2; D unclear. The CDR3 has 15 amino acids. The V and J ends lost 5 bases and 3 bases respectively, with 13 bases between them. CDR1 and CDR2 (germline): MNHEY, SMNVEV (reference sequence). The CDR3 DNA is TGTGCCAGCAGTCTGTCGCAGATCGACACCGGGGAGCTGTTTTTT. Translated: CASSLSQIDTGELFF.

This clonotype was detected many times. J is TRBJ2-7 and V is TRBV5-1; D may be TRBD1 or TRBD2 (5 bases each). The CDR3 length is 15 residues. The V and J ends lost 2 bases and 6 bases respectively, with 18 bases between them. Germline V CDR1 and CDR2: SGHRS, YFSETQ. The CDR3 loop reads CASSLQTGLQGEQYF. In nucleotides, the CDR3 is TGCGCCAGCAGCTTACAAACAGGACTCCAGGGCGAGCAGTACTTC.

This clonotype has ten or more counts. The gene calls are TRBV20-1 and TRBJ1-5; D perhaps matches TRBD1 (5 bases). CDR3 size: 14 residues. Germline lookup yields CDR1 DFQATT and CDR2 SNEGSKA (reference sequence). Trimming took 6 bases from V and 0 from J, leaving 12 bases between them. CDR3 nucleotides: TGCAGTGCCGGGGCGGTGAATAGCAATCAGCCCCAGCATTTT. It specifies CSAGAVNSNQPQHF.

This clonotype showed up just a few times. The chain combines TRBV19 with TRBJ1-5; D gene ambiguous. Germline-derived CDR1 and CDR2 are LNHDA and SQIVND (reference sequence). Trimming stripped 2 bases from V and 5 bases from J, with 10 bases between. This CDR3 has 14 amino acids. The DNA of the CDR3 is TGTGCCAGTAGTATATTCGGGTCACATCAGCCCCAGCATTTT. It encodes CASSIFGSHQPQHF.

This clonotype showed up many times. The rearrangement uses TRBV13 and TRBJ2-7; perhaps TRBD1 as D (5 bases). V was cut by 5 bases and J by 2 bases, with 13 bases left in between. The CDR3 runs 14 residues. Germline values: CDR1 PRHDT, CDR2 FYEKMQ (reference sequence). CDR3 sequence reads: CASSKASDTYEQYF. As DNA, the CDR3 is TGTGCCAGCAGCAAGGCCTCGGACACCTACGAGCAGTACTTC. The whole variable domain, filled in from reference TRBV13 and TRBJ2-7, reads AAGVIQSPRHLIKEKRETATLKCYPIPRHDTVYWYQQGPGQDPQFLISFYEKMQSDKGSIPDRFSAQQFSDYHSELNMSSLELGDSALYFCASSKASDTYEQYFGPGTRLTVT.

This clonotype showed up many times. One junction end disagrees with the germline gene, perhaps due to a read error. J is TRBJ1-1 and V is TRBV5-1; perhaps TRBD1 as D (6 bases). The CDR3 has 14 amino acids. Germline CDR1 is SGHRS and CDR2 is YFSETQ. CDR3 amino acids: CASSLGRGNTEAFF. CDR3 coding DNA: TGTGCCAGCAGTTTAGGCAGGGGGAACACTGAAGCTTTCTTT.